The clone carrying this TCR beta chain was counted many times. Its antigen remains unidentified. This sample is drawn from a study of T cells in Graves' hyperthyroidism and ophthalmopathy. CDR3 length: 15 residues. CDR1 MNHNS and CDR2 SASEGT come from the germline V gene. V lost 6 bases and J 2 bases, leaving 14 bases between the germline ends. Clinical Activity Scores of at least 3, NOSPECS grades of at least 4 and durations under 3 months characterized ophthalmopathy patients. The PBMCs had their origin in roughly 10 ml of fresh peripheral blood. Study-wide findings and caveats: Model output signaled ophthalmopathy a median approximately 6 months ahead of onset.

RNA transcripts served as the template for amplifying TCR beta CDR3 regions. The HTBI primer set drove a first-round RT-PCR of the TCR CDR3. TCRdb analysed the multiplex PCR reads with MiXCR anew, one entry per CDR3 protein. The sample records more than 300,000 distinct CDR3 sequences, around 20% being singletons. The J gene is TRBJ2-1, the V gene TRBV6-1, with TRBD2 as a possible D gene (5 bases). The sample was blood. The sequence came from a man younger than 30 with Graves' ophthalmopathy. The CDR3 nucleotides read TGTGCCAGCAGCTCTCGGTCGGGGACCTACAATGAGCAGTTCTTC. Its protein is CASSSRSGTYNEQFF.